The 8 T cell receptor beta chains reported below all come from one sample, sequenced in a study of cytomegalovirus exposure and HLA in healthy donors. PCR used 60 Vbeta primers and 13 Jbeta primers. Clones were sequenced by immunoSEQ multiplex PCR, and TCRdb holds only the in-frame ones, with some missing. The sample includes approximately 220,000 clones, around 80% seen only once; the top ten take roughly 0.62%. Sequenced input: PBMCs. The receptors originated from a man in his late teens or twenties in good health and CMV-seronegative.

The chain combines TRBV19 with TRBJ2-7; 8 bases agree with TRBD1. In germline, CDR1 is LNHDA, CDR2 SQIVND (reference sequence). V shed 4 bases and J 3 bases; nucleotides not matched to a gene: 2. The CDR3 length is 13 residues. The CDR3 region is CASSRTGIYEQYF. The CDR3 region has the DNA TGTGCCAGTAGTAGGACAGGGATCTACGAGCAGTACTTC.

The chain is built from TRBV15 and TRBJ2-7; D might be TRBD1 (6 bases). The V end lost 0 bases, the J end lost 2 bases, and 14 bases lay between the germline ends. This CDR3 region has 16 residues. CDR1 LNHNV and CDR2 YYDKDF come from the germline V gene (reference sequence). CDR3 sequence reads: CATSRDFRTVAYEQYF. Here the CDR3 DNA reads TGTGCCACCAGCAGAGATTTTAGGACAGTAGCCTACGAGCAGTACTTC.

The chain carries TRBV7-9 and TRBJ2-6; D not resolved. Germline-derived CDR1 and CDR2 are SEHNR and FQNEAQ (reference sequence). The CDR3 runs 13 residues. V lost 2 bases to trimming and J lost 4 bases, with 3 bases between them. The CDR3 sequence: CASSLQGANVLTF. CDR3 nucleotides: TGTGCCAGCAGCTTACAGGGGGCCAACGTCCTGACTTTC.

J is TRBJ2-5 and V is TRBV30; 7 bases map to TRBD2. The germline gives CDR1 GTSNPN, CDR2 SVGIG (reference sequence). Trimming at V came to 2 bases and at J to 4 bases, leaving 4 bases not matched to a gene. The CDR3 is made up of 13 amino acids. DNA for the CDR3: TGTGCCTGGAGTATCGGGGGGAGAGAGACCCAGTACTTC. Its protein product is CAWSIGGRETQYF.

The rearrangement uses TRBV27 and TRBJ2-1, with 7 bases aligning to TRBD1. CDR3 length equals 14 residues. The V gene end was trimmed by 5 bases and the J gene end by 3 bases; junction bases not matched to a gene: 4. CDR1 is MNHEY, CDR2 SMNVEV, per germline (reference sequence). CDR3 sequence reads: CASSDRVVYNEQFF. CDR3 bases: TGTGCCAGCAGTGACAGGGTCGTCTACAATGAGCAGTTCTTC.

This clone was seen only once. The rearrangement joins TRBV5-4 to TRBJ2-4; 9 nucleotides agree with TRBD2. The CDR3 is 17 amino acids. Germline CDR1 reads SGHNT; CDR2 reads YYREEE (reference sequence). With 0 bases clipped from V and 4 bases from J, the junction kept 8 bases outside the gene matches. The CDR3 spells CASSLGGSGRGKNIQYF. The CDR3 bases are TGTGCCAGCAGCTTGGGAGGTAGCGGGAGAGGTAAAAACATTCAGTACTTC.

The V gene is TRBV5-1, the J gene TRBJ2-7; TRBD1 might be the D (7 bases). Trimming cost V 2 bases and J 4 bases, with 13 bases left between them. This CDR3 has 14 residues. Germline-derived CDR1 and CDR2 are SGHRS and YFSETQ. The CDR3 here is CASSLDREVYEQYV. The DNA for the CDR3 is TGCGCCAGCAGCTTAGACAGGGAGGTATACGAGCAGTACGTC.

The V call is TRBV9, the J call TRBJ2-5, with 10 bases that match TRBD2. Per germline, CDR1 SGDLS and CDR2 YYNGEE. V lost 0 bases to trimming and J lost 4 bases; unmatched junction nucleotides: 9. This CDR3 comprises 17 residues. CDR3 protein: CASSVGLAGENRETQYF. The CDR3 region has the DNA TGTGCCAGCAGCGTAGGCCTAGCGGGAGAGAATAGAGAGACCCAGTACTTC.